Following are 22 T cell receptor beta chains from one sample sequenced in a study of response to subunit inactivated influenza vaccine. TCRdb processed the RT-PCR reads anew with MiXCR; each CDR3 protein has one entry. The sample holds 750,000 to 850,000 distinct CDR3 sequences; roughly 18% are singletons and the top ten take 9.5% to 13%. This specimen consisted of PBMCs from blood, obtained 5 days after vaccination. The receptors were sampled from a man aged 45 to 65 who received an inactivated influenza vaccine.

This chain joins TRBV18 and TRBJ2-7; 12 bases are a match to TRBD2. The CDR3 sequence is 15 residues long. J gave up 4 bases and V 2 bases, and 3 bases lay outside the gene matches. Germline V gene sequence: CDR1 KGHSH, CDR2 LQKENI. CDR3 in DNA: TGTGCCAGCTCACCAAAGACTAGCGGGAGATACGAGCAGTACTTC. It yields the protein CASSPKTSGRYEQYF.

The chain is built from TRBV29-1 and TRBJ1-1, with a possible D match to TRBD1 (6 bases). Germline values: CDR1 SQVTM, CDR2 ANQGSEA. The CDR3 extends over 15 amino acids. Trimming removed 0 bases at V and 2 bases at J, with 13 bases between. The CDR3, as DNA: TGCAGCGTTGAAGATCTGGGGGGGCTTAACACTGAAGCTTTCTTT. Its protein is CSVEDLGGLNTEAFF.

This clonotype was observed at least ten times. The chain has TRBV10-3 and TRBJ2-7; TRBD1 aligns across 10 bases. This CDR3 spans 15 amino acids. Germline values: CDR1 ENHRY, CDR2 SYGVKD. With 4 bases clipped from V and 1 base from J, the junction kept 4 bases outside the gene matches. The DNA for the CDR3 is TGTGCCATCAGTGGGGGGACAGGGGATTCCTACGAGCAGTACTTC. It is translated as CAISGGTGDSYEQYF.

This clonotype occurred a few times. The chain employs TRBV7-2 and TRBJ1-5; D call uncertain. V was clipped by 2 bases and J by 7 bases, with 9 bases between them. The V gene's germline CDR1 is SGHTA and CDR2 FQGNSA. This CDR3 has 13 residues. CDR3 bases: TGTGCCAGCAGCTTACTTCCACGGCAGCCCCAGCATTTT. Amino acids: CASSLLPRQPQHF.

This clonotype was seen a few times. The V gene is TRBV18, the J gene TRBJ2-7; TRBD1 aligns across 8 bases. V was clipped by 3 bases and J by 2 bases; unmatched bases: 9. Germline CDR1 and CDR2: KGHSH and LQKENI. This CDR3 region has 16 residues. The CDR3 nucleotides read TGTGCCAGCTCACCCGGGACAGGATTAATCGCCTACGAGCAGTACTTC. Amino acid sequence: CASSPGTGLIAYEQYF.

The chain couples TRBV7-2 to TRBJ2-7, with 7 bases lining up with TRBD2. The CDR3 spans 15 residues. CDR1 is SGHTA, CDR2 FQGNSA, per germline. The J segment lost 1 base and the V segment lost 5 bases, leaving 8 bases of the junction unmatched. CDR3 DNA: TGTGCCAGCAGCAAAACTAGCGAGAGTTCCTACGAGCAGTACTTC. It codes for CASSKTSESSYEQYF.

CDR3 DNA sequence: TGTGCCACCAGCAGAACAGGGGTAGGGTACGAGCAGTACTTC. It specifies CATSRTGVGYEQYF. The chain links TRBV15 to TRBJ2-7; 7 positions agree with TRBD1. Germline CDR1 LNHNV, CDR2 YYDKDF (reference sequence). The CDR3 has 14 amino acids. V was pared by 2 bases and J by 4 bases, with 5 bases of the junction left unmatched.

This clonotype was seen many times. V usage is TRBV6-2 or TRBV6-3 and J usage is TRBJ2-3; D unresolved. The CDR3 runs to 13 residues. V was cut by 5 bases and J by 7 bases, with 13 bases left in between. CDR1 is MNHEY and CDR2 is SVGEGT in the germline V gene. The CDR3 DNA reads as TGTGCCAGCAGTACCGGCGGCTCAAATACGCAGTATTTT. Amino acids: CASSTGGSNTQYF.

This clonotype was seen more than once but under ten times. The chain has TRBV7-9 and TRBJ2-1; 13 bases agree with TRBD2. The CDR3 extends over 17 amino acids. Trimming at V came to 4 bases and at J to 3 bases, leaving 6 bases not matched to a gene. CDR1 is SEHNR and CDR2 is FQNEAQ in the germline V gene (reference sequence). The CDR3: CASSSQGLAGYYNEQFF. The CDR3 nucleotides read TGTGCCAGCAGCTCCCAGGGACTAGCGGGATACTACAATGAGCAGTTCTTC.

The chain has TRBV15 and TRBJ2-3, with D unresolved. Germline V gene data show CDR1 as LNHNV and CDR2 as YYDKDF (reference sequence). V lost 1 base and J 2 bases, leaving 1 base between the germline ends. There are 12 residues in the CDR3. CDR3 in amino acids: CATSRATDTQYF. The CDR3 region has the DNA TGTGCCACCAGCAGAGCCACAGATACGCAGTATTTT.

The chain uses TRBV6-5 and TRBJ2-5, with TRBD2 matching over 9 bases. The CDR3 is 15 amino acids. Looked up from germline, CDR1 is MNHEY and CDR2 is SVGAGI. V shed 3 bases and J 1 base; nucleotides not matched to a gene: 3. CDR3 sequence: CASSYRREGQETQYF. The DNA for the CDR3 is TGTGCCAGCAGTTATAGGCGGGAGGGCCAAGAGACCCAGTACTTC.

V gene TRBV20-1 combines with J gene TRBJ2-1, with 8 bases that match TRBD2. V was pared by 6 bases and J by 4 bases, with 11 bases of the junction left unmatched. Germline V gene sequence: CDR1 DFQATT, CDR2 SNEGSKA (reference sequence). This CDR3 is 15 amino acids long. CDR3 bases: TGCAGTGCCTATACAGCGGGGGCCTGGTACAATGAGCAGTTCTTC. Protein product: CSAYTAGAWYNEQFF.

A few counts support this clonotype. V and J are TRBV6-1 and TRBJ2-7; D could derive from TRBD1 or TRBD2 (5 bases each). CDR3 length: 13 amino acids. CDR1 MNHNS and CDR2 SASEGT come from the germline V gene. Between the trimmed V and J ends, which lost 8 bases and 3 bases, there was a span of 14 bases. CDR3 bases: TGTGCCAGCCGACTAAACAGGAACTACGAGCAGTACTTC. Translated, it gives CASRLNRNYEQYF.

This clonotype was seen only once. CDR3 loop: CAIRNPGQPSYNEQFF. The DNA for the CDR3 is TGTGCCATCCGAAATCCGGGACAGCCCTCCTACAATGAGCAGTTCTTC. The chain carries TRBV2 and TRBJ2-1, with TRBD1 identical over 7 bases. Germline loops: CDR1 SNHLY, CDR2 FYNNEI. This CDR3 contains 16 residues. V lost 10 bases, J lost 0 bases, and 12 bases stayed unmatched.

The rearrangement uses TRBV18 and TRBJ1-1, with 9 bases that match TRBD1. The germline CDR1 and CDR2 sequences are KGHSH and LQKENI. CDR3 length: 17 amino acids. J lost 2 bases, V lost 3 bases, and 10 bases had no gene match. The CDR3 nucleotides read TGTGCCAGCTCACCGAAGAATTCGGGACAGGGTAACACTGAAGCTTTCTTT. This codes for CASSPKNSGQGNTEAFF.

This clonotype was recorded a few times. The chain uses TRBV29-1 and TRBJ2-5; 9 bases fit TRBD1. The CDR3 covers 14 residues. Per the germline V gene, CDR1 is SQVTM and CDR2 is ANQGSEA. The J segment lost 3 bases and the V segment lost 6 bases, leaving 8 bases of the junction unmatched. The CDR3: CSVGSGTGKETQYF. The CDR3 DNA sequence: TGCAGCGTAGGATCCGGGACAGGGAAAGAGACCCAGTACTTC.

This clonotype was seen a handful of times. The chain combines TRBV12-5 with TRBJ2-7, with D possibly matching TRBD1 (6 bases). CDR3 size: 16 residues. The germline V gene has CDR1 LGHNT and CDR2 FRNRAP. V lost 5 bases and J lost 7, with 24 bases in between. CDR3 nucleotide sequence: TGTGCTAGTGGTCCGTTAGAGACAGGCGTTAGCTTGGAGCAGTACTTC. Translation gives CASGPLETGVSLEQYF.

This clonotype was found a few times. The chain has TRBV2 and TRBJ1-1; TRBD1 might be the D (5 bases). With 2 bases removed from V and 0 bases from J, the gap between germline ends came to 10 bases. Looked up from germline, CDR1 is SNHLY and CDR2 is FYNNEI. CDR3 size: 15 residues. The CDR3 sequence is CASSEQGALNTEAFF. CDR3 bases: TGTGCCAGCAGTGAACAGGGCGCACTGAACACTGAAGCTTTCTTT.

This clonotype was observed a handful of times. The CDR3 region has the DNA TGCAGTGCTACCGACGGGGCCTACAATGAGCAGTTCTTC. The encoded protein is CSATDGAYNEQFF. The J gene is TRBJ2-1, the V gene TRBV20-1; D may be TRBD2 (5 bases). The CDR3 contains 13 residues. V gave up 4 bases and J gave up 2 bases, with 9 bases separating them. Germline assignment: CDR1 DFQATT and CDR2 SNEGSKA (reference sequence).

The chain carries TRBV5-1 and TRBJ2-3, with D possibly TRBD1 on 6 matching bases. Per the germline V gene, CDR1 is SGHRS and CDR2 is YFSETQ. The CDR3 sequence is 13 residues long. Deletions cut 5 bases from V and 1 base from J, with 8 bases between. CDR3 residues: CASRGAGTDTQYF. The CDR3 DNA reads TGCGCCAGCAGGGGGGCCGGCACAGATACGCAGTATTTT. Full variable domain (remainder filled in from reference TRBV5-1 and TRBJ2-3): KAGVTQTPRYLIKTRGQQVTLSCSPISGHRSVSWYQQTPGQGLQFLFEYFSETQRNKGNFPGRFSGRQFSNSRSEMNVSTLELGDSALYLCASRGAGTDTQYFGPGTRLTVL.

V usage is TRBV7-9 and J usage is TRBJ1-1, with D perhaps matching TRBD1 (6 bases). The CDR3 has 17 amino acids. Germline V gene sequence: CDR1 SEHNR, CDR2 FQNEAQ (reference sequence). The V end lost 6 bases, the J end lost 1 base, and 21 bases lay between the germline ends. The CDR3 region is CASSSRVAGEKNTEAFF. The CDR3 DNA sequence: TGTGCCAGCAGTTCCCGGGTCGCAGGGGAAAAGAACACTGAAGCTTTCTTT.

V usage is TRBV20-1 and J usage is TRBJ2-1, with D tentatively TRBD1 (6 bases). The ends were cut back, 3 bases at V and 3 bases at J, with 12 bases in the middle. Germline CDR1 reads DFQATT; CDR2 reads SNEGSKA (reference sequence). The CDR3 is 14 amino acids. The CDR3 region is CSARDSRDYNEQFF. For the CDR3, the DNA is TGCAGTGCTAGGGACAGTCGGGACTACAATGAGCAGTTCTTC.